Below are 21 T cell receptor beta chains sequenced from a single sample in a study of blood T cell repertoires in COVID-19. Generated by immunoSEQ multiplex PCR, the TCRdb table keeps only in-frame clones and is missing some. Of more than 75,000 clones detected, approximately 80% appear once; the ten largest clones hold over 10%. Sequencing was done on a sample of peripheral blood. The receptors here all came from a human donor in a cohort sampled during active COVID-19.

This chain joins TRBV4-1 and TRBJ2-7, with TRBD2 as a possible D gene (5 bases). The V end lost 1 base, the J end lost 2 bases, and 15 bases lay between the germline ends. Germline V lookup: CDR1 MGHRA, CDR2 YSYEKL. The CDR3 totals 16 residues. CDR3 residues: CASSQGKAGTPYEQYF. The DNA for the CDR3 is TGCGCCAGCAGCCAAGGCAAGGCGGGTACACCCTACGAGCAGTACTTC.

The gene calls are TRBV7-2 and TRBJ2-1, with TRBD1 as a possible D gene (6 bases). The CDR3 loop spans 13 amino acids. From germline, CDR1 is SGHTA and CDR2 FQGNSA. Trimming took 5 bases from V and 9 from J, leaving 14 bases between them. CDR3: CASSQEGGFEQFF. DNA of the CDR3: TGTGCCAGCAGCCAAGAAGGGGGATTTGAGCAGTTCTTC.

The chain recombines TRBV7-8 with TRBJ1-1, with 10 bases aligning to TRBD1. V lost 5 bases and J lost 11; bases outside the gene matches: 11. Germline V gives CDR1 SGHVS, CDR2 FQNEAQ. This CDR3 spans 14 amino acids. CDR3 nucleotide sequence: TGTGCCAGCAGCCCGCGGGACAGGGGAAACCCCGCTTTCTTT. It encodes CASSPRDRGNPAFF.

The CDR3 loop is CASSVSPGATNEKLFF. CDR3 DNA sequence: TGTGCCAGCAGCGTATCACCAGGTGCAACTAATGAAAAACTGTTTTTT. The rearrangement uses TRBV9 and TRBJ1-4; the D is unclear. Trimming shortened V by 1 base and J by 0 bases, and 10 bases separated the two germline ends. Germline V gene sequence: CDR1 SGDLS, CDR2 YYNGEE. The CDR3 consists of 16 residues.

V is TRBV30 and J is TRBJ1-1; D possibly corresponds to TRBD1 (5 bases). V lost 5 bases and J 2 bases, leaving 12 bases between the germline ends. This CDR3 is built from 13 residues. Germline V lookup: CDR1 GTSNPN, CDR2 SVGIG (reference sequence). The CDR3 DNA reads TGTGCCTGGCAAGGGGCTGGAAACACTGAAGCTTTCTTT. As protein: CAWQGAGNTEAFF. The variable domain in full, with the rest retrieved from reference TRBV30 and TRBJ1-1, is SQTIHQWPATLVQPVGSPLSLECTVEGTSNPNLYWYRQAAGRGLQLLFYSVGIGQISSEVPQNLSASRPQDRQFILSSKKLLLSDSGFYLCAWQGAGNTEAFFGQGTRLTVV.

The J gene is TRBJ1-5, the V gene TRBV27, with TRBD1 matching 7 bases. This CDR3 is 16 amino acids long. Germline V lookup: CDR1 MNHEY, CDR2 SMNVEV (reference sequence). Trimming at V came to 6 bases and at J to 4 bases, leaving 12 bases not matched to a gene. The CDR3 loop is CASRLTTTGRNQPQHF. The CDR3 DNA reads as TGTGCCAGCAGACTTACAACGACAGGGAGAAATCAGCCCCAGCATTTT.

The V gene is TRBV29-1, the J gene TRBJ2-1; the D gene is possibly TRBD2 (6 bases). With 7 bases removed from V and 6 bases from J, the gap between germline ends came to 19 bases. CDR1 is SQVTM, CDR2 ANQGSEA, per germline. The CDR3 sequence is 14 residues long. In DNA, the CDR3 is TGCAGCGGGGGGGTCGGCAGGGTCATCAATGAGCAGTTCTTC. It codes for CSGGVGRVINEQFF.

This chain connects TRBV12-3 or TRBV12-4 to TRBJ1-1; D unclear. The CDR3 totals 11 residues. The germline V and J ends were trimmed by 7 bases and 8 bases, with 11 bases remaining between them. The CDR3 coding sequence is TGTGCCAGCATCATGGAGGGCGAAGCTTTCTTT. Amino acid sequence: CASIMEGEAFF.

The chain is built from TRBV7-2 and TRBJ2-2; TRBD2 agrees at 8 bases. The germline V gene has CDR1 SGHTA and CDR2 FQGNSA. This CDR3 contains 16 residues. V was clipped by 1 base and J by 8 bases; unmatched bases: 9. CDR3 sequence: CASSLVALAGPGELFF. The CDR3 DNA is TGTGCCAGCAGCTTAGTCGCGCTAGCGGGTCCGGGGGAGCTGTTTTTT.

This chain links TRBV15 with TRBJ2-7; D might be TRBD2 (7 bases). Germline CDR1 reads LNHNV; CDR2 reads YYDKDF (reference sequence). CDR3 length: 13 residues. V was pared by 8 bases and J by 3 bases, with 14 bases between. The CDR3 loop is CATGGGPVYEQYF. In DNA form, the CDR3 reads TGTGCCACCGGGGGGGGGCCCGTCTACGAGCAGTACTTC.

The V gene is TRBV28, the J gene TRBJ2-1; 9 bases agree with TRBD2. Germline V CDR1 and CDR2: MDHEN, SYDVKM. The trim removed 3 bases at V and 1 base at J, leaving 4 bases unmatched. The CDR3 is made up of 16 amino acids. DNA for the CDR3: TGTGCCAGCAGTTTGGCGGGGGGGCCATCCTACAATGAGCAGTTCTTC. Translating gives CASSLAGGPSYNEQFF.

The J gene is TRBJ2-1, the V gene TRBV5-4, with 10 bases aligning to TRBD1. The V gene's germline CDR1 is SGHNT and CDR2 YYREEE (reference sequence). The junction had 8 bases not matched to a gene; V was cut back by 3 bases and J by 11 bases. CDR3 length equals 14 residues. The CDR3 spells CASSSGTGVRQQFF. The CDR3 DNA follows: TGTGCCAGCAGCTCCGGGACAGGGGTACGGCAGCAGTTCTTC. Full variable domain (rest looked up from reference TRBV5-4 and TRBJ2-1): ETGVTQSPTHLIKTRGQQVTLRCSSQSGHNTVSWYQQALGQGPQFIFQYYREEENGRGNFPPRFSGLQFPNYSSELNVNALELDDSALYLCASSSGTGVRQQFFGPGTRLTVL.

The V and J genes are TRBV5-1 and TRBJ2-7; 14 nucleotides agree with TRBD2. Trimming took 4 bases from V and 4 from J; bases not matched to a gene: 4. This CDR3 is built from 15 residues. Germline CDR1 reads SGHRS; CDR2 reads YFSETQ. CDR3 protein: CASSGTSGGLYEQYF. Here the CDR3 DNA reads TGCGCCAGCAGCGGGACTAGCGGGGGACTATACGAGCAGTACTTC.

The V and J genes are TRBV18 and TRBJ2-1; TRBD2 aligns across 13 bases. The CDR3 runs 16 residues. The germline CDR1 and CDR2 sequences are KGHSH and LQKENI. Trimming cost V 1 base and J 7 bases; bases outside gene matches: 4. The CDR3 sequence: CASSPLTSGGTNEQFF. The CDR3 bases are TGTGCCAGCTCACCACTGACTAGCGGGGGGACGAATGAGCAGTTCTTC.

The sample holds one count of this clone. The CDR3, as DNA: TGTGCCAGCAGAAGTCAACGGGTCTACGAGCAGTACTTC. It encodes CASRSQRVYEQYF. V usage is TRBV2 and J usage is TRBJ2-7, with D unclear. Germline V gives CDR1 SNHLY, CDR2 FYNNEI. This CDR3 has 13 residues. With 6 bases removed from V and 3 bases from J, the gap between germline ends came to 12 bases. Complete variable domain (other parts from reference TRBV2 and TRBJ2-7): EPEVTQTPSHQVTQMGQEVILRCVPISNHLYFYWYRQILGQKVEFLVSFYNNEISEKSEIFDDQFSVERPDGSNFTLKIRSTKLEDSAMYFCASRSQRVYEQYFGPGTRLTVT.

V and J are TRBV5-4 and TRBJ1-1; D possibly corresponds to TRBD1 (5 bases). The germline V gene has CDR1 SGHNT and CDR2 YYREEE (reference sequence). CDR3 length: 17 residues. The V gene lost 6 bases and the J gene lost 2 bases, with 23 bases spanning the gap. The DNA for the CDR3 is TGTGCCAGCACTGGCCCGCCTCAAACAGGTTATAACACTGAAGCTTTCTTT. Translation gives CASTGPPQTGYNTEAFF.

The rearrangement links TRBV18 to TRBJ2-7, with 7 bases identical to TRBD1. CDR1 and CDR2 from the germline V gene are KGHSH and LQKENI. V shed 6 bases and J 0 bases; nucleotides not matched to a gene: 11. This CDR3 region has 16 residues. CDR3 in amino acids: CASSPKQGSSSYEQYF. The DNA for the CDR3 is TGTGCCAGCTCTCCCAAACAGGGGAGTAGCTCCTACGAGCAGTACTTC.

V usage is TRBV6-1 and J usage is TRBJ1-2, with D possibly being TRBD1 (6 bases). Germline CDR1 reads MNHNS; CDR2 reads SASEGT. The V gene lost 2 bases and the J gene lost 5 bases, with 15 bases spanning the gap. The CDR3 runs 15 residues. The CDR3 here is CASSEIVGAGYGYTF. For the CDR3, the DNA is TGTGCCAGCAGTGAAATCGTGGGGGCAGGGTATGGCTACACCTTC.

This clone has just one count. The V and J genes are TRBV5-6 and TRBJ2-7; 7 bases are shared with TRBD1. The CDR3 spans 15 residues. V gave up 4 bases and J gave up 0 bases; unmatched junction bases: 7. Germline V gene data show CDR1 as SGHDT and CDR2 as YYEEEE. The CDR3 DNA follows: TGTGCCAGCAGCCCAAGGGACAGACCCTCCTACGAGCAGTACTTC. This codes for CASSPRDRPSYEQYF.

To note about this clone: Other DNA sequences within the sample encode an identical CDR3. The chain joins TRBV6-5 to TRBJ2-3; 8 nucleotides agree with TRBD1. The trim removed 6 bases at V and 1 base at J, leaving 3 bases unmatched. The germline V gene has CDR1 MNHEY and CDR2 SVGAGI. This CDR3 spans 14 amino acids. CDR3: CASRETGGTDTQYF. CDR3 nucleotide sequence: TGTGCCAGCAGGGAGACAGGGGGCACAGATACGCAGTATTTT.

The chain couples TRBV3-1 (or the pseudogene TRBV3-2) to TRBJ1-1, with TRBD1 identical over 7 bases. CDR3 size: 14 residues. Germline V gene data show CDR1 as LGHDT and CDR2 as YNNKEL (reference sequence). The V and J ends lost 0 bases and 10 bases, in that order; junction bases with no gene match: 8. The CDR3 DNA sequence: TGTGCCAGCAGCCAAGATTTAAAACGACAGGGAGCTTTCTTT. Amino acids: CASSQDLKRQGAFF.